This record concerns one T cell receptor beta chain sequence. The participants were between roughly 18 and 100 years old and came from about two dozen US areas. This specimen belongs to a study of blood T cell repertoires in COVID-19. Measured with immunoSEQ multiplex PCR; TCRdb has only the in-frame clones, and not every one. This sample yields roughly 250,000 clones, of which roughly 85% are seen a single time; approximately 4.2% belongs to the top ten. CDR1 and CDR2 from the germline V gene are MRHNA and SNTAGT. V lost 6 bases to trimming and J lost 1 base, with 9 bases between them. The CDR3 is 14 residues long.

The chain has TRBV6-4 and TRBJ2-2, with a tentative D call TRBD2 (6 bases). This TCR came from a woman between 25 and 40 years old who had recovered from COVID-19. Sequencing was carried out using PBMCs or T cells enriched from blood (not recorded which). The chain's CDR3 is CASRREQNTGELFF. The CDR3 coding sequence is TGTGCCAGCAGGCGGGAACAGAACACCGGGGAGCTGTTTTTT.